Shown below are 32 T cell receptor beta chains from a single sample sequenced in a study of response to subunit inactivated influenza vaccine. Each CDR3 protein is one row after TCRdb ran MiXCR on the RT-PCR reads. The table lists 650,000 to 800,000 distinct CDR3 sequences, roughly 20% of them singletons. The specimen comprised PBMCs from blood, sampled 4 to 6 days after vaccination. The origin of the receptors is a man aged 50 or older who received an inactivated influenza vaccine.

This clonotype has more than one count but fewer than ten. V and J are TRBV28 and TRBJ2-1; TRBD2 aligns across 9 bases. Germline V gene sequence: CDR1 MDHEN, CDR2 SYDVKM. V gave up 5 bases and J gave up 7 bases; unmatched junction bases: 9. The CDR3 covers 15 residues. The CDR3 is CASSGTGTSLNEQFF. Here the CDR3 DNA reads TGTGCCAGCAGTGGAACCGGGACTAGCCTTAATGAGCAGTTCTTC.

The chain couples TRBV12-3 or TRBV12-4 to TRBJ2-2; no clear D. CDR3 length: 12 amino acids. Trimming cost V 8 bases and J 1 base, with 5 bases left between them. CDR3 in amino acids: CASAGNTGELFF. CDR3 DNA sequence: TGTGCCAGCGCAGGGAACACCGGGGAGCTGTTTTTT.

In its sample, this clonotype was seen a few times. CDR3: CASSVVGRGNEQFF. In DNA, the CDR3 is TGTGCCAGCAGTGTGGTGGGAAGGGGCAATGAGCAGTTCTTC. The chain combines TRBV2 with TRBJ2-1, with D perhaps matching TRBD1 (5 bases). V lost 4 bases to trimming and J lost 6 bases, with 13 bases between them. The germline CDR1 and CDR2 sequences are SNHLY and FYNNEI. CDR3 size: 14 residues. The full variable domain, in which reference TRBV2 and TRBJ2-1 provide the parts outside the CDR3, is EPEVTQTPSHQVTQMGQEVILRCVPISNHLYFYWYRQILGQKVEFLVSFYNNEISEKSEIFDDQFSVERPDGSNFTLKIRSTKLEDSAMYFCASSVVGRGNEQFFGPGTRLTVL.

This clonotype has a handful of counts. The chain combines TRBV6-1 with TRBJ2-7; 10 bases are a match to TRBD1. Germline V lookup: CDR1 MNHNS, CDR2 SASEGT. The CDR3 totals 16 residues. Trimming removed 6 bases from V and 1 base from J; junction bases left unmatched: 9. The CDR3 loop reads CASRERDRGLSYEQYF. In nucleotides, the CDR3 is TGTGCCAGCAGGGAAAGGGACAGGGGCTTATCCTACGAGCAGTACTTC.

This clonotype was picked up a small number of times. The chain's CDR3 is CASSLGGTPGTDTQYF. The CDR3 coding sequence is TGCGCCAGCAGCTTGGGTGGGACACCTGGCACAGATACGCAGTATTTT. The V gene is TRBV5-1, the J gene TRBJ2-3, with D possibly being TRBD1 (6 bases). Germline V gives CDR1 SGHRS, CDR2 YFSETQ. The V gene lost 0 bases and the J gene lost 1 base, with 12 bases spanning the gap. The CDR3 is 16 residues long.

This clonotype came up many times. The chain uses TRBV6-6 and TRBJ2-7, with D uncertain. Germline V lookup: CDR1 MNHNY, CDR2 SVGAGI (reference sequence). Trimming shortened V by 2 bases and J by 4 bases, and 6 bases separated the two germline ends. The CDR3 covers 12 residues. DNA for the CDR3: TGTGCCAGCAGTTACGGCCTGTACGAGCAGTACTTC. Translating it yields CASSYGLYEQYF.

The CDR3 coding sequence is TGTGCCAGCAGCTTAGGGGTCTTACCCTACGAGCAGTACTTC. Protein product: CASSLGVLPYEQYF. The J gene is TRBJ2-7, the V gene TRBV7-2; D is unclear. The CDR3 consists of 14 residues. Germline CDR1 SGHTA, CDR2 FQGNSA. V shed 1 base and J shed 2 bases, with 9 bases lying between them.

This clonotype was observed a few times. The chain recombines TRBV29-1 with TRBJ2-5; 10 nucleotides line up with TRBD1. The V and J ends lost 6 bases and 4 bases, in that order; junction bases with no gene match: 8. Germline-derived CDR1 and CDR2 are SQVTM and ANQGSEA. The CDR3 has 14 amino acids. The CDR3 sequence is CSVLRTGGRETQYF. The CDR3 DNA reads TGCAGCGTACTGAGGACAGGGGGACGAGAGACCCAGTACTTC.

This clonotype showed up just a few times. This chain joins TRBV6-1 and TRBJ1-6; tentatively, D is TRBD1 (5 bases). From germline, CDR1 is MNHNS and CDR2 SASEGT. V gave up 6 bases and J gave up 9 bases, with 18 bases separating them. The CDR3 is 15 residues long. This chain's CDR3 is CASRPFGARGSPLHF. The CDR3 nucleotides are TGTGCCAGCAGACCCTTTGGGGCCCGGGGTTCACCCCTCCACTTT.

This clonotype was observed a handful of times. The chain employs TRBV24-1 and TRBJ2-3; D unresolved. Between the trimmed V and J ends, which lost 1 base and 9 bases, there was a span of 7 bases. CDR1 is KGHDR and CDR2 is SFDVKD in the germline V gene. This CDR3 has 12 amino acids. The CDR3 coding sequence is TGTGCCACCAGTGATTTTGCGGAGACGCAGTATTTT. Translation gives CATSDFAETQYF.

This clonotype has only a few counts. The CDR3: CASSLARGGAFGNEQFF. The CDR3 region has the DNA TGTGCCAGCAGCTTAGCTCGCGGGGGGGCCTTTGGGAATGAGCAGTTCTTC. The V call is TRBV7-6, the J call TRBJ2-1; 9 bases are shared with TRBD2. CDR1 and CDR2 (germline): SGHVS, FNYEAQ. J lost 7 bases, V lost 0 bases, and 10 bases had no gene match. The CDR3 covers 17 residues.

At least ten counts were recorded for this clonotype. The DNA of the CDR3 is TGTGCCAGCAGTTACAAGGTTCCTGGAAACACCATATATTTT. As protein: CASSYKVPGNTIYF. J is TRBJ1-3 and V is TRBV6-5, with D unresolved. This CDR3 is 14 amino acids long. Germline V gives CDR1 MNHEY, CDR2 SVGAGI. The V and J ends lost 2 bases and 2 bases respectively, with 7 bases between them.

The chain combines TRBV6-1 with TRBJ2-3, with 7 nucleotides matching TRBD1. The CDR3 loop spans 15 amino acids. The J segment lost 0 bases and the V segment lost 5 bases, leaving 5 bases of the junction unmatched. Germline V gene data show CDR1 as MNHNS and CDR2 as SASEGT. The CDR3: CASSQLTGSTDTQYF. As DNA, the CDR3 is TGTGCCAGCAGTCAGCTGACAGGGAGCACAGATACGCAGTATTTT.

Only a few counts were recorded for this clonotype. The rearrangement joins TRBV15 to TRBJ1-5; D is unresolved. V lost 0 bases, J lost 6 bases, and 9 bases lay in between. There are 14 residues in the CDR3. The V gene's germline CDR1 is LNHNV and CDR2 YYDKDF (reference sequence). The CDR3 coding sequence is TGTGCCACCAGCAGAGAGGGCGGGTTTCAGCCCCAGCATTTT. This gives the protein CATSREGGFQPQHF.

V gene TRBV11-2 combines with J gene TRBJ2-1; 10 bases agree with TRBD2. This CDR3 contains 16 residues. CDR1 and CDR2 from the germline V gene are SGHAT and FQNNGV. Losses at the gene ends were 4 bases for V and 5 bases for J; bases not matched to a gene: 8. The CDR3 protein is CASSYQSGRANNEQFF. The DNA of the CDR3 is TGTGCCAGCAGCTACCAGAGCGGGAGGGCCAACAATGAGCAGTTCTTC.

This clonotype was counted a few times. This chain uses TRBV6-2 or TRBV6-3 with TRBJ2-7; 9 bases line up with TRBD2. The CDR3 sequence is 15 residues long. V gave up 5 bases and J gave up 3 bases; unmatched junction bases: 8. Germline loops: CDR1 MNHEY, CDR2 SVGEGT. The CDR3 nucleotides are TGTGCCAGCAGTCGATCTAGCGGGGCCCACTACGAGCAGTACTTC. Its protein product is CASSRSSGAHYEQYF.

The table lists this clonotype with a few counts. This chain joins TRBV19 and TRBJ1-2, with 12 positions matching TRBD1. CDR3 length: 17 residues. The germline V gene has CDR1 LNHDA and CDR2 SQIVND (reference sequence). The trim removed 3 bases at V and 2 bases at J, leaving 7 bases unmatched. CDR3 amino acids: CASSIRDRGRLNYGYTF. Written as DNA, the CDR3 is TGTGCCAGTAGTATTCGGGACAGGGGGCGCCTCAACTATGGCTACACCTTC.

The gene calls are TRBV7-9 and TRBJ2-2; tentatively, D is TRBD1 or TRBD2 (5 bases each). The V end was cut by 4 bases, the J end by 7 bases, with 13 bases between. Germline assignment: CDR1 SEHNR and CDR2 FQNEAQ (reference sequence). The CDR3 spans 14 residues. Written as DNA, the CDR3 is TGTGCCAGCAGCTGGGGACGGTTCATCGGGGAGCTGTTTTTT. Translated: CASSWGRFIGELFF.

This clonotype was seen ten or more times. CDR3 bases: TGTGCCAGCAGCTTGTCGGCTAGCGGGACGAACACCGGGGAGCTGTTTTTT. Its translation is CASSLSASGTNTGELFF. This chain joins TRBV5-5 and TRBJ2-2, with TRBD2 matching 9 bases. CDR1 is SGHKS and CDR2 is YYEKEE in the germline V gene (reference sequence). This CDR3 spans 17 amino acids. V lost 1 base and J lost 0; bases outside the gene matches: 4.

V and J are TRBV7-4 and TRBJ2-7, with a weak D call TRBD1 (5 bases). The length of the CDR3 is 17 residues. CDR1 and CDR2 (germline): SGHVT, SQSDAQ. Trimming took off 1 base at V and 0 bases at J, with 16 bases between the two ends. CDR3 region: CASSLVWAGISSYEQYF. Written as DNA, the CDR3 is TGTGCCAGCAGCTTAGTATGGGCAGGGATAAGCTCCTACGAGCAGTACTTC.

This clonotype showed up just a few times. This chain joins TRBV9 and TRBJ2-2; no firm D call. With 0 bases removed from V and 1 base from J, the gap between germline ends came to 4 bases. The V gene's germline CDR1 is SGDLS and CDR2 YYNGEE. This CDR3 is built from 14 residues. As DNA, the CDR3 is TGTGCCAGCAGCGTAGCGGTGAACACCGGGGAGCTGTTTTTT. This codes for CASSVAVNTGELFF. The whole variable domain, remainder taken from reference TRBV9 and TRBJ2-2, is DSGVTQTPKHLITATGQRVTLRCSPRSGDLSVYWYQQSLDQGLQFLIQYYNGEERAKGNILERFSAQQFPDLHSELNLSSLELGDSALYFCASSVAVNTGELFFGEGSRLTVL.

V usage is TRBV18 and J usage is TRBJ2-7; 7 bases are shared with TRBD1. Germline CDR1 KGHSH, CDR2 LQKENI. The CDR3 consists of 14 residues. The junction had 8 bases not matched to a gene; V was cut back by 2 bases and J by 7 bases. The CDR3 is CASSPTTGLREQYF. CDR3 in DNA: TGTGCCAGCTCACCAACGACAGGGTTAAGGGAGCAGTACTTC.

This clonotype was counted a few times. The gene calls are TRBV20-1 and TRBJ2-7; 13 bases align to TRBD2. Trimming at V came to 4 bases and at J to 2 bases, leaving 8 bases not matched to a gene. The CDR3 runs to 16 residues. Germline loops: CDR1 DFQATT, CDR2 SNEGSKA (reference sequence). The CDR3 bases are TGCAGTGCTAAATTCCCCGGACTAGCGGGAGCCTACGAGCAGTACTTC. It translates to CSAKFPGLAGAYEQYF.

This chain uses TRBV24-1 with TRBJ2-1; no reliable D call. The germline CDR1 and CDR2 sequences are KGHDR and SFDVKD. Trimming left V 0 bases short and J 9 bases short, with 8 bases between. This CDR3 contains 13 residues. CDR3 loop: CATSDLRQTEQFF. The CDR3, as DNA: TGTGCCACCAGTGATTTGCGGCAGACTGAGCAGTTCTTC.

CDR3 loop: CASSSGLAGTGEQYF. The CDR3 DNA is TGTGCCAGCAGCTCCGGACTAGCGGGGACGGGGGAGCAGTACTTC. The genes are TRBV5-5 and TRBJ2-7; 12 bases are shared with TRBD2. Germline V gives CDR1 SGHKS, CDR2 YYEKEE (reference sequence). This CDR3 contains 15 residues. V lost 3 bases and J lost 7; bases outside the gene matches: 8.

The chain uses TRBV7-8 and TRBJ2-1; D may be TRBD2 (6 bases). Trimming pared 4 bases from V and 0 bases from J, leaving 10 bases between. Germline lookup yields CDR1 SGHVS and CDR2 FQNEAQ. The CDR3 has 15 residues. CDR3 DNA sequence: TGTGCCAGCAGCTCACAGCGGGTCTCCTACAATGAGCAGTTCTTC. Its protein is CASSSQRVSYNEQFF.

The table lists this clonotype with a few counts. The chain links TRBV4-2 to TRBJ2-7; D unresolved. The CDR3 totals 13 residues. The germline V and J ends were trimmed by 2 bases and 3 bases, with 8 bases remaining between them. The germline V gene encodes CDR1 LGHNA and CDR2 YNFKEQ. The CDR3 loop is CASSQFASYEQYF. For the CDR3, the DNA is TGTGCCAGCAGCCAATTCGCAAGCTACGAGCAGTACTTC.

V usage is TRBV20-1 and J usage is TRBJ2-2, with unresolved D. Trimming removed 7 bases at V and 2 bases at J, with 14 bases between. CDR3 size: 14 residues. Germline values: CDR1 DFQATT, CDR2 SNEGSKA (reference sequence). CDR3 region: CSVFRAGNTGELFF. The CDR3 nucleotides are TGCAGTGTGTTTCGGGCAGGCAACACCGGGGAGCTGTTTTTT.

The J gene is TRBJ2-2, the V gene TRBV3-1, with a possible D match to TRBD1 (5 bases). Germline V gives CDR1 LGHDT, CDR2 YNNKEL (reference sequence). The CDR3 is 15 residues long. The V and J ends lost 6 bases and 4 bases respectively, with 15 bases between them. The CDR3 DNA reads TGTGCCAGCAGGCGGACACGGTTCCCCACCGGGGAGCTGTTTTTT. It codes for CASRRTRFPTGELFF.

This clonotype appeared a single time. CDR3 region: CASNSPSGTGDDQPQHF. CDR3 DNA sequence: TGTGCCAGCAACTCCCCATCGGGGACAGGGGATGATCAGCCCCAGCATTTT. The V and J genes are TRBV28 and TRBJ1-5, with TRBD1 matching 10 bases. The CDR3 consists of 17 residues. Germline V CDR1 and CDR2: MDHEN, SYDVKM. V shed 7 bases and J 5 bases; nucleotides not matched to a gene: 14. The variable domain in full, completed from reference TRBV28 and TRBJ1-5, reads DVKVTQSSRYLVKRTGEKVFLECVQDMDHENMFWYRQDPGLGLRLIYFSYDVKMKEKGDIPEGYSVSREKKERFSLILESASTNQTSMYLCASNSPSGTGDDQPQHFGDGTRLSIL.

V gene TRBV11-1 combines with J gene TRBJ2-1; TRBD2 matches at 11 bases. J gave up 4 bases and V 3 bases, and 5 bases lay outside the gene matches. CDR3 length equals 16 residues. Germline lookup yields CDR1 SGHAT and CDR2 FQDESV (reference sequence). The CDR3 DNA follows: TGTGCCAGCAGCTTCCTTAGCGGGGGGGAGTACAATGAGCAGTTCTTC. It is translated as CASSFLSGGEYNEQFF.

There are a few counts of this clonotype. The CDR3, as DNA: TGTGCCAGCAGCTTACATTTCGGAGAACAAGAGACCCAGTACTTC. Protein product: CASSLHFGEQETQYF. The chain couples TRBV7-2 to TRBJ2-5, with D unresolved. The length of the CDR3 is 15 residues. Looked up from germline, CDR1 is SGHTA and CDR2 is FQGNSA. V lost 2 bases to trimming and J lost 2 bases, with 12 bases between them.